These 28 T cell receptor beta chains came from one sample sequenced in a study of tumor-infiltrating lymphocytes in oesophageal squamous cell carcinoma. One entry per CDR3 protein results from TCRdb running MiXCR on the PCR reads. The sample lists 15,000 to 20,000 distinct CDR3 sequences; around two fifths were seen once. Source material: normal esophageal tissue next to the tumor. These TCRs come from a female donor with esophageal squamous cell carcinoma.

The chain combines TRBV6-6 with TRBJ2-1; 10 positions match TRBD2. The CDR3 runs 17 residues. Germline CDR1 and CDR2: MNHNY and SVGAGI (reference sequence). Unmatched junction bases numbered 9, after V lost 2 bases and J lost 5 bases. This chain's CDR3 is CASSYTILAGDDNEQFF. CDR3 sequence (DNA): TGTGCCAGCAGTTACACCATCCTAGCGGGGGACGACAATGAGCAGTTCTTC.

Note on this clonotype: A read error may produce the germline difference seen at one junction end. The rearrangement joins TRBV7-6 to TRBJ2-5; 7 bases are a match to TRBD1. The CDR3 covers 14 residues. Per germline, CDR1 SGHVS and CDR2 FNYEAQ. CDR3 sequence: CASSHAGGAGTQYF. In DNA form, the CDR3 reads TGTGCTAGCAGCCACGCAGGGGGTGCAGGGACCCAGTACTTC.

Points on this clonotype: As the CDR3 is not closed by the conserved phenylalanine or tryptophan, this likely results from a read error. The DNA is left out, because the CDR3 cannot be placed on it with certainty; the CDR3 is given as TCRdb lists it. V usage is TRBV7-2 and J usage is TRBJ2-7; the table gives TRBD2 as D, unverified against the DNA. Germline V CDR1 and CDR2: SGHTA, FQGNSA. The CDR3 is 17 residues long, ends included. CDR3 in amino acids: CASSLRVTSGYEQYFGS.

This chain joins TRBV9 and TRBJ2-7; D unresolved. The J call may be mistaken, given a closer DNA end match to TRBJ1-2. This CDR3 is 14 amino acids long. Germline values: CDR1 SGDLS, CDR2 YYNGEE. CDR3 protein: CASTPQPSTYGYTF. The CDR3 DNA follows: TGTGCCAGCACCCCCCAACCATCTACTTATGGCTACACCTTC.

This chain links TRBV10-2 with TRBJ2-7; D may be TRBD1 (6 bases). The last part of the DNA fits TRBJ2-5 better; the J call may be wrong. CDR1 and CDR2 from the germline V gene are WSHSY and SAAADI. The CDR3 has 14 amino acids. The CDR3 DNA is TGCGCCAGCAGTCAACAGGGTGGGGACGAGACCCAGTACTTC. As protein: CASSQQGGDETQYF.

This clonotype was found many times. The chain carries TRBV5-6 and TRBJ1-2; perhaps TRBD1 as D (5 bases). Per the germline V gene, CDR1 is SGHDT and CDR2 is YYEEEE. Trimming stripped 1 base from V and 2 bases from J, with 6 bases between. The CDR3 extends over 13 amino acids. The CDR3 DNA is TGTGCCAGCAGCTTGCAGGGCAACTATGGCTACACCTTC. Its translation: CASSLQGNYGYTF.

This clonotype came up many times. This sequence joins TRBV5-1 and TRBJ1-4, with a possible D match to TRBD1 (5 bases). The germline gives CDR1 SGHRS, CDR2 YFSETQ. CDR3 length: 14 residues. The V and J ends lost 1 base and 7 bases respectively, with 11 bases between them. This chain's CDR3 is CASSLLGGREKLFF. DNA of the CDR3: TGCGCCAGCAGCTTGCTGGGGGGTCGTGAAAAACTGTTTTTT.

This clonotype was counted ten times or more. This rearrangement joins TRBV4-1 to TRBJ1-2; TRBD1 agrees at 7 bases. Germline assignment: CDR1 MGHRA and CDR2 YSYEKL. This CDR3 has 16 residues. Unmatched junction bases numbered 9, after V lost 1 base and J lost 4 bases. The CDR3 reads CASSQVAGGMVYGYTF. For the CDR3, the DNA is TGCGCCAGCAGCCAAGTAGCAGGGGGGATGGTCTATGGCTACACCTTC.

V is TRBV24-1 and J is TRBJ2-3; D unresolved. V lost 0 bases and J lost 8, with 8 bases in between. Germline V gene data show CDR1 as KGHDR and CDR2 as SFDVKD. This CDR3 is built from 13 residues. CDR3 DNA sequence: TGTGCCACCAGTGATTTGGCCTACGGTACGCAGTATTTT. This gives the protein CATSDLAYGTQYF.

This clonotype is medium-sized (0.01 to 0.1%) in the sample. This chain uses TRBV11-1 with TRBJ2-5, with D tentatively TRBD1 or TRBD2 (5 bases each). The CDR3 loop spans 17 amino acids. CDR1 is SGHAT and CDR2 is FQDESV in the germline V gene (reference sequence). The V end lost 1 base, the J end lost 0 bases, and 15 bases lay between the germline ends. CDR3 amino acids: CASSLGYGAPYQETQYF. CDR3 DNA sequence: TGTGCCAGCAGCTTAGGGTACGGGGCTCCGTACCAAGAGACCCAGTACTTC.

This clonotype turned up a few times. A clone one base away is much larger, so this may be a read error. The chain links TRBV28 to TRBJ2-5; TRBD1 aligns across 8 bases. CDR1 MDHEN and CDR2 SYDVKM come from the germline V gene. The CDR3 runs to 14 residues. The V segment lost 9 bases and the J segment 11 bases; nucleotides outside the gene matches: 17. The DNA for the CDR3 is TGTGCCAGTTACGGACAGGGTTCCTACAATGAGCAGTACTTC. This encodes CASYGQGSYNEQYF.

This clonotype appeared a few times. The chain links TRBV9 to TRBJ2-2; no reliable D call. CDR1 and CDR2 from the germline V gene are SGDLS and YYNGEE. V lost 2 bases to trimming and J lost 4 bases, with 6 bases between them. This CDR3 has 13 amino acids. CDR3 region: CASSVLTTGELFF. As DNA, the CDR3 is TGTGCCAGCAGCGTCCTGACCACCGGGGAGCTGTTTTTT.

This clonotype was counted a few times. The chain uses TRBV7-6 and TRBJ2-3; the D call may be TRBD1 or TRBD2 (5 bases each). This CDR3 has 16 amino acids. Germline values: CDR1 SGHVS, CDR2 FNYEAQ. V was pared by 2 bases and J by 5 bases, with 17 bases between. DNA of the CDR3: TGTGCCAGCAGCTTAAACGGGGCTTTCGTCGGAGATACGCAGTATTTT. Translation: CASSLNGAFVGDTQYF.

A few counts support this clonotype. The V and J genes are TRBV7-2 and TRBJ2-7, with D unclear. This CDR3 region has 13 residues. Germline assignment: CDR1 SGHTA and CDR2 FQGNSA. Between the trimmed V and J ends, which lost 1 base and 6 bases, there was a span of 10 bases. DNA of the CDR3: TGTGCCAGCAGCTTAGAGAGAAAGGTCGAGCAGTACTTC. Encoded protein: CASSLERKVEQYF.

Only a few counts were recorded for this clonotype. For the CDR3, the DNA is TGTGCCATCGCCGGAGGGGGCTCCTACAATGAGCAGTTCTTC. It encodes CAIAGGGSYNEQFF. This chain uses TRBV10-3 with TRBJ2-1, with D perhaps assigned TRBD1 or TRBD2 (6 bases each). V dropped 8 bases and J dropped 0 bases, with 11 bases sitting between them. The CDR3 has 14 amino acids. The V gene's germline CDR1 is ENHRY and CDR2 SYGVKD.

This clonotype is judged medium-sized. The genes are TRBV6-6 and TRBJ1-2; D unclear. This CDR3 spans 13 amino acids. With 3 bases removed from V and 0 bases from J, the gap between germline ends came to 5 bases. Germline V gene sequence: CDR1 MNHNY, CDR2 SVGAGI (reference sequence). CDR3 in amino acids: CASSYQTNYGYTF. The CDR3 DNA follows: TGTGCCAGCAGTTATCAGACTAACTATGGCTACACCTTC.

This chain links TRBV7-6 with TRBJ2-5; the D gene is possibly TRBD2 (6 bases). The better agreement between TRBJ2-7 and the DNA end casts doubt on the J call. Per the germline V gene, CDR1 is SGHVS and CDR2 is FNYEAQ. There are 13 residues in the CDR3. In nucleotides, the CDR3 is TGTGCCAGCAGCTTCGGGGGACCCTACGAGCAGTACTTC. It codes for CASSFGGPYEQYF.

The CDR3 loop reads CSAERQGVETQYF. The CDR3 bases are TGCAGTGCCGAACGGCAGGGGGTAGAGACCCAGTACTTC. The rearrangement joins TRBV20-1 to TRBJ2-5, with 7 bases matching TRBD1. Germline lookup yields CDR1 DFQATT and CDR2 SNEGSKA (reference sequence). V lost 6 bases, J lost 4 bases, and 8 bases stayed unmatched. The CDR3 has 13 residues.

This clonotype rates as medium-sized (0.01 to 0.1%). The rearrangement joins TRBV7-8 to TRBJ2-5; D is possibly TRBD1 or TRBD2 (5 bases each). Germline V gene sequence: CDR1 SGHVS, CDR2 FQNEAQ. Trimming took off 5 bases at V and 5 bases at J, with 15 bases between the two ends. The CDR3 has 14 amino acids. Written as DNA, the CDR3 is TGTGCCAGCAGCCGGGGACGGACCCAGGAGACCCAGTACTTC. Protein sequence: CASSRGRTQETQYF. Based on the CDR3 plus reference TRBV7-8 and TRBJ2-5, the full variable domain is GAGVSQSPRYKVAKRGQDVALRCDPISGHVSLFWYQQALGQGPEFLTYFQNEAQLDKSGLPSDRFFAERPEGSVSTLKIQRTQQEDSAVYLCASSRGRTQETQYFGPGTRLLVL.

This clonotype turned up a few times. The gene calls are TRBV4-1 and TRBJ1-4, with no clear D. Trimming shortened V by 1 base and J by 3 bases, and 3 bases separated the two germline ends. The CDR3 totals 13 residues. Germline values: CDR1 MGHRA, CDR2 YSYEKL. CDR3 nucleotides: TGCGCCAGCAGCCAAGGCCCTAATGAAAAACTGTTTTTT. Residues: CASSQGPNEKLFF.

The rearrangement uses TRBV7-6 and TRBJ2-3; 9 bases match TRBD1. CDR3 length: 15 amino acids. V lost 5 bases, J lost 11 bases, and 14 bases stayed unmatched. The germline V gene encodes CDR1 SGHVS and CDR2 FNYEAQ. CDR3 sequence: CASSPTGGSYNEQYF. The CDR3 coding sequence is TGTGCCAGCAGCCCAACAGGGGGCTCCTACAATGAGCAGTATTTT.

This clonotype was detected ten times or more. The chain couples TRBV6-4 to TRBJ2-2; D perhaps matches TRBD2 (5 bases). The CDR3 is 13 residues long. Trimming cost V 7 bases and J 0 bases, with 6 bases left between them. Germline loops: CDR1 MRHNA, CDR2 SNTAGT. The CDR3 loop is CASTGTNTGELFF. The DNA of the CDR3 is TGTGCCAGCACGGGAACGAACACCGGGGAGCTGTTTTTT.

This clonotype was observed once. V and J are TRBV12-3 or TRBV12-4 and TRBJ2-1; D gene ambiguous. V shed 3 bases and J shed 3 bases, with 6 bases lying between them. The CDR3 consists of 13 residues. The CDR3 nucleotides are TGTGCCAGCAGTTTGGTCCGCTACAATGAGCAGTTCTTC. The encoded protein is CASSLVRYNEQFF.

The chain has TRBV18 and TRBJ2-3; the match to TRBD2 covers 13 bases. Germline lookup yields CDR1 KGHSH and CDR2 LQKENI. The V and J ends lost 5 bases and 4 bases, in that order; junction bases with no gene match: 3. The CDR3 totals 15 residues. CDR3 loop: CASSGLAGASDTQYF. CDR3 in DNA: TGTGCCAGCTCAGGACTAGCGGGAGCCTCAGATACGCAGTATTTT.

The chain uses TRBV12-3 or TRBV12-4 and TRBJ2-5; 10 bases agree with TRBD1. The last part of the DNA fits TRBJ2-7 better; the J call may be wrong. There are 16 residues in the CDR3. The CDR3 bases are TGTGCCAGCAGCCGAGAGGGACAGGGGTTCACCTACGAGCAGTACTTC. This sequence encodes CASSREGQGFTYEQYF.

By frequency in the sample, this clonotype is medium-sized (0.01 to 0.1%). The chain carries TRBV6-6 and TRBJ2-1, with 13 bases aligning to TRBD2. Germline V lookup: CDR1 MNHNY, CDR2 SVGAGI (reference sequence). The CDR3 is 17 residues long. Germline trimming cut 1 base from V and 4 bases from J; bases unmatched to any gene: 4. DNA of the CDR3: TGTGCCAGCAGTTACTTAGGGACTAGCGGGATGTACAATGAGCAGTTCTTC. Its translation is CASSYLGTSGMYNEQFF.

The chain combines TRBV7-2 with TRBJ2-7; either TRBD1 or TRBD2 may fit D (5 bases each). Germline V gene data show CDR1 as SGHTA and CDR2 as FQGNSA. This CDR3 has 15 residues. Between the trimmed V and J ends, which lost 0 bases and 4 bases, there was a span of 13 bases. This CDR3 reads CASSLAAGGPYEQYF. DNA of the CDR3: TGTGCCAGCAGCTTAGCGGCTGGGGGACCATACGAGCAGTACTTC. Full variable domain (missing parts from reference TRBV7-2 and TRBJ2-7): GAGVSQSPSNKVTEKGKDVELRCDPISGHTALYWYRQSLGQGLEFLIYFQGNSAPDKSGLPSDRFSAERTGGSVSTLTIQRTQQEDSAVYLCASSLAAGGPYEQYFGPGTRLTVT.

The chain carries TRBV12-3 or TRBV12-4 and TRBJ1-5; no reliable D call. V dropped 4 bases and J dropped 5 bases, with 12 bases sitting between them. CDR3 length: 14 residues. The CDR3, as DNA: TGTGCCAGCAGTTCCCTGTCCACCTATCAGCCCCAGCATTTT. As protein: CASSSLSTYQPQHF.